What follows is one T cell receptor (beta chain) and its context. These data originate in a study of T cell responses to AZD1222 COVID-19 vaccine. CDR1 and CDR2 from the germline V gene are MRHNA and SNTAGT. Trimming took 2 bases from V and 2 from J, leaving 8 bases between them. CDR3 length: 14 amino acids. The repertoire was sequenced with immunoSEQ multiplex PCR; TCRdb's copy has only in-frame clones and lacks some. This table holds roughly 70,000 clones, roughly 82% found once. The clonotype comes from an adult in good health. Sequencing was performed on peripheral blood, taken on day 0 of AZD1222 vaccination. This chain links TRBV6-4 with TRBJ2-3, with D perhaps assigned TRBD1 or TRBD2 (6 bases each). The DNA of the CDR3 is TGTGCCAGCAGTGACAGGGGGGTCACAGATACGCAGTATTTT. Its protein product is CASSDRGVTDTQYF.